This T cell receptor beta chain was documented in a study of T cell responses to AZD1222 COVID-19 vaccine. The sample holds one count of this clone. From germline, CDR1 is MNHEY and CDR2 SMNVEV (reference sequence). Trimming removed 6 bases from V and 0 bases from J, with 6 bases in between. The CDR3 runs 12 residues. The assay was immunoSEQ multiplex PCR, and TCRdb's table has in-frame clones only and misses some. The sample has around 83,000 clones; roughly 90% are singletons. The chain recombines TRBV27 with TRBJ2-7; no clear D gene. This TCR came from an adult in good health. The material was peripheral blood, obtained on day 0 of AZD1222 vaccination. The CDR3 DNA sequence: TGTGCCAGCAGAGAGAGCTCCTACGAGCAGTACTTC. This translates into CASRESSYEQYF.